This T cell receptor beta chain was obtained from a study of blood T cell repertoires in COVID-19. Overall study context: Specimens from acute and convalescent COVID-19 originated in the United States, Italy and Spain. Sources were T cells, B-cell-depleted T cells, or PBMCs; the material itself was cDNA or gDNA.

This CDR3 has 15 amino acids. Per germline, CDR1 SGHRS and CDR2 YFSETQ. Trimming at V came to 0 bases and at J to 8 bases, leaving 3 bases not matched to a gene. Worth noting for this clone: Other DNA sequences in the sample encode the same CDR3.

Original analysis: Estimation of nucleated cell counts relied on the amplification of reference gene primers. The table came from immunoSEQ multiplex PCR; TCRdb's copy has only in-frame clones and leaves some out. V, J and clone size reflect that table, while D and trimming were determined from the DNA. The table includes more than 300,000 clones, around nine tenths detected once. The source material was peripheral blood. The genes are TRBV5-1 and TRBJ2-1; 12 nucleotides align to TRBD2. The clonotype was recovered from a woman younger than 35 who had recovered from COVID-19. The CDR3 spells CASSLGLAGADEQFF. The CDR3 DNA reads TGCGCCAGCAGCTTGGGACTAGCGGGGGCGGATGAGCAGTTCTTC. Based on the CDR3 plus reference TRBV5-1 and TRBJ2-1, the full variable domain is KAGVTQTPRYLIKTRGQQVTLSCSPISGHRSVSWYQQTPGQGLQFLFEYFSETQRNKGNFPGRFSGRQFSNSRSEMNVSTLELGDSALYLCASSLGLAGADEQFFGPGTRLTVL.